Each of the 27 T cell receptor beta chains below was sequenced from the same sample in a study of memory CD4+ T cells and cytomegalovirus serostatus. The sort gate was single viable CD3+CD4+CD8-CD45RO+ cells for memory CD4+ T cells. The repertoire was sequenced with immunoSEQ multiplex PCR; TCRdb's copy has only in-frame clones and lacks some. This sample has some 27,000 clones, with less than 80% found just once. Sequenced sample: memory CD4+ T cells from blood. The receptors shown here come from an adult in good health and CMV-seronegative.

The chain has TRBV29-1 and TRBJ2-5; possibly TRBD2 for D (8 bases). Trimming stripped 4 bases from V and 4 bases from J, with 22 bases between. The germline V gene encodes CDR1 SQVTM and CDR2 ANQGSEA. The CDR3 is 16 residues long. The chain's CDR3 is CSVGGGLGSGGETQYF. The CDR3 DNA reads TGCAGCGTTGGTGGGGGACTAGGCTCAGGGGGAGAGACCCAGTACTTC.

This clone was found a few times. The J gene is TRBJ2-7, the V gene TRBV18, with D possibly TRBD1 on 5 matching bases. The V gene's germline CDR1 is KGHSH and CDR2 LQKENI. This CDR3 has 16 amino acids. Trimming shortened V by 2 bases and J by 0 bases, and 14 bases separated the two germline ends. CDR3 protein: CASSPRQSVSSYEQYF. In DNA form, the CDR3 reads TGTGCCAGCTCACCAAGACAGTCCGTCAGCTCCTACGAGCAGTACTTC.

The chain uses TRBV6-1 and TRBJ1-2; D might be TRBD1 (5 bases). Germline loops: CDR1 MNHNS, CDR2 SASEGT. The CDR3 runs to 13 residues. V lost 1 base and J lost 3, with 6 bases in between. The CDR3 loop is CASSEVRDYGYTF. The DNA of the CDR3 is TGTGCCAGCAGTGAAGTCAGGGACTATGGCTACACCTTC.

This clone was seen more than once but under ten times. The CDR3 spells CASSDRPGQGAYEQYF. In DNA, the CDR3 is TGTGCCAGCAGTGACCGGCCGGGACAGGGAGCCTACGAGCAGTACTTC. This chain links TRBV2 with TRBJ2-7, with 9 bases matching TRBD1. With V trimmed by 3 bases and J by 2 bases, 8 bases remained unmatched. Germline-derived CDR1 and CDR2 are SNHLY and FYNNEI. This CDR3 is built from 16 residues.

As DNA, the CDR3 is TGTGCCAGCAGCACCAAACAGGGGGCCTCTTCTGGGGCCAACGTCCTGACTTTC. Translated: CASSTKQGASSGANVLTF. V and J are TRBV11-2 and TRBJ2-6, with 9 bases lining up with TRBD1. The junction had 9 bases not matched to a gene; V was cut back by 5 bases and J by 1 base. This CDR3 comprises 18 residues. Germline V gene lookup returns CDR1 SGHAT and CDR2 FQNNGV.

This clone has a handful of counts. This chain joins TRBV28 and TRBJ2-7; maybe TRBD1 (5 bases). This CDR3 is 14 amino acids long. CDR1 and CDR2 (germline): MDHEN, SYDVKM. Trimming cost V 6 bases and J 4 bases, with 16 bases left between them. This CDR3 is CASRGRAKGYEQYF. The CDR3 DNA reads TGTGCCAGCAGAGGCAGGGCCAAGGGGTACGAGCAGTACTTC.

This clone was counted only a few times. Here the CDR3 reads CASSYSRWGQPQHF. The CDR3 DNA reads TGTGCCAGCAGTTACTCGAGGTGGGGCCAGCCCCAGCATTTT. The chain links TRBV6-5 to TRBJ1-5; a weak D match, TRBD1 (5 bases). Germline V gives CDR1 MNHEY, CDR2 SVGAGI. Trimming shortened V by 0 bases and J by 7 bases, and 10 bases separated the two germline ends. The CDR3 runs to 14 residues.

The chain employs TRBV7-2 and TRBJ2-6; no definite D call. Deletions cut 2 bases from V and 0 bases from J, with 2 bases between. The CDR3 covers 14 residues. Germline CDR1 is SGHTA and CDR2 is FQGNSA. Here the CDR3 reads CASSLYSGANVLTF. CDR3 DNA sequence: TGTGCCAGCAGCTTATACTCTGGGGCCAACGTCCTGACTTTC.

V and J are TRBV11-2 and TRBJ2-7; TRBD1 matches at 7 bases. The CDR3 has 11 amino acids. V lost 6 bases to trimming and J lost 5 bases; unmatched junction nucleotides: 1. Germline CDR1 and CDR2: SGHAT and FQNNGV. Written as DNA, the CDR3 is TGTGCCAGCAGACAGGGGAACGAGCAGTACTTC. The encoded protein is CASRQGNEQYF.

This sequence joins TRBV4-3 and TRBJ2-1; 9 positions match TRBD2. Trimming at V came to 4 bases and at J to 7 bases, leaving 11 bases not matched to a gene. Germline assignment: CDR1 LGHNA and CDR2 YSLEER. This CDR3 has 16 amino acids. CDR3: CASSPWGGGALNEQFF. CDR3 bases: TGCGCCAGCAGCCCATGGGGCGGGGGGGCCTTGAATGAGCAGTTCTTC.

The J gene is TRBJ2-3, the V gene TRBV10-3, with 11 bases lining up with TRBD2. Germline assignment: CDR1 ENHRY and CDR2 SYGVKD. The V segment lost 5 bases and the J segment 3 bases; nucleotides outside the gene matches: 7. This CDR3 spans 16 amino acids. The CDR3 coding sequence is TGTGCCATCAGTCGTCTAGCGGGAGGTGGTACAGATACGCAGTATTTT. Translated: CAISRLAGGGTDTQYF.

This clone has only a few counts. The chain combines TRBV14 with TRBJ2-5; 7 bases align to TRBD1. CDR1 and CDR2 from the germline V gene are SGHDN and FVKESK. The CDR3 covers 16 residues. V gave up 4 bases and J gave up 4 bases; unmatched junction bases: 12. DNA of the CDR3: TGTGCCAGCAGCCCCACGTTTGACAGGGATCGAGAGACCCAGTACTTC. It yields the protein CASSPTFDRDRETQYF. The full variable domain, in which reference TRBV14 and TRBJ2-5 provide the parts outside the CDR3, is EAGVTQFPSHSVIEKGQTVTLRCDPISGHDNLYWYRRVMGKEIKFLLHFVKESKQDESGMPNNRFLAERTGGTYSTLKVQPAELEDSGVYFCASSPTFDRDRETQYFGPGTRLLVL.

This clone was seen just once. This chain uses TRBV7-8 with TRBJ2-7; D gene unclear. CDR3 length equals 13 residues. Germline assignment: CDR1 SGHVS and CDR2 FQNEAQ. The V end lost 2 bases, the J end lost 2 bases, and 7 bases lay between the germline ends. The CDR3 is CASSLYWAYEQYF. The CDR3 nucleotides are TGTGCCAGCAGCTTATATTGGGCCTACGAGCAGTACTTC. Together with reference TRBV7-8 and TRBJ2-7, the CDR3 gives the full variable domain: GAGVSQSPRYKVAKRGQDVALRCDPISGHVSLFWYQQALGQGPEFLTYFQNEAQLDKSGLPSDRFFAERPEGSVSTLKIQRTQQEDSAVYLCASSLYWAYEQYFGPGTRLTVT.

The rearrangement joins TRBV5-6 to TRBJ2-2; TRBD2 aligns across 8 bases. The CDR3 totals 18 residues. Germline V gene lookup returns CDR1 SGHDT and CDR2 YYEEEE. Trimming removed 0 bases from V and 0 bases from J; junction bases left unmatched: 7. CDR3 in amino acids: CASSLAGRGASNTGELFF. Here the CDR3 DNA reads TGTGCCAGCAGCTTGGCCGGGAGGGGTGCCTCGAACACCGGGGAGCTGTTTTTT.

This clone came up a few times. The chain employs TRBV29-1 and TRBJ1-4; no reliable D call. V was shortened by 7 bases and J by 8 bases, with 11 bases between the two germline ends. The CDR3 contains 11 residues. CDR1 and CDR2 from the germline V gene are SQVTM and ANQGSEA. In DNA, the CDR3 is TGCAGCGCTCGCTCATCCGAAAAACTGTTTTTT. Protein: CSARSSEKLFF.

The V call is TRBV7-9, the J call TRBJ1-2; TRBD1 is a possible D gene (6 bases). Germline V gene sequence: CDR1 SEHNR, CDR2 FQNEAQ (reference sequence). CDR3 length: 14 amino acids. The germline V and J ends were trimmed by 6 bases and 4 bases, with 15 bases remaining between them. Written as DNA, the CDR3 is TGTGCCAGCAGTCAGGGACATACGGCCTATGGCTACACCTTC. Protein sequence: CASSQGHTAYGYTF.

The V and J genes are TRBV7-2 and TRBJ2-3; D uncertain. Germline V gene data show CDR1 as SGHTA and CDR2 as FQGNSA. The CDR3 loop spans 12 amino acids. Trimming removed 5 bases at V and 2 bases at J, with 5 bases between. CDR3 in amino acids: CASSLSTDTQYF. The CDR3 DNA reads TGTGCCAGCAGCCTTTCCACAGATACGCAGTATTTT. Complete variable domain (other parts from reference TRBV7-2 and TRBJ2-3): GAGVSQSPSNKVTEKGKDVELRCDPISGHTALYWYRQSLGQGLEFLIYFQGNSAPDKSGLPSDRFSAERTGGSVSTLTIQRTQQEDSAVYLCASSLSTDTQYFGPGTRLTVL.

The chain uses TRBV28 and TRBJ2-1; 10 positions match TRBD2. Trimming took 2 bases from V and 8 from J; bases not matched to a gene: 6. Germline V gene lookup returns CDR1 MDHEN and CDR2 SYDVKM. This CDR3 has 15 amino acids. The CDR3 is CASSLGLAGGYEQFF. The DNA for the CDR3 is TGTGCCAGCAGTTTAGGGTTAGCGGGAGGCTATGAGCAGTTCTTC. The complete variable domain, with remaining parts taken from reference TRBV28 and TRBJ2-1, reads DVKVTQSSRYLVKRTGEKVFLECVQDMDHENMFWYRQDPGLGLRLIYFSYDVKMKEKGDIPEGYSVSREKKERFSLILESASTNQTSMYLCASSLGLAGGYEQFFGPGTRLTVL.

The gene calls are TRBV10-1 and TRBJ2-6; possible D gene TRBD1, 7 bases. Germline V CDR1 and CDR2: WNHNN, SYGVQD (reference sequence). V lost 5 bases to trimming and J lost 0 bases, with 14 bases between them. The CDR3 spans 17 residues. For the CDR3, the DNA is TGCGCCAGCAGTCCCAGGGGGGAGACCTCTGGGGCCAACGTCCTGACTTTC. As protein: CASSPRGETSGANVLTF.

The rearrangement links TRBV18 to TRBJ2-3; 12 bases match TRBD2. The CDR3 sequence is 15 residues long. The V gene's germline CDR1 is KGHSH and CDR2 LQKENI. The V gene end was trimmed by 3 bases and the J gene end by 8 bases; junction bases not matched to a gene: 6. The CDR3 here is CASSPASGGAGTQYF. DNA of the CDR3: TGTGCCAGCTCACCGGCTAGCGGGGGGGCTGGTACGCAGTATTTT.

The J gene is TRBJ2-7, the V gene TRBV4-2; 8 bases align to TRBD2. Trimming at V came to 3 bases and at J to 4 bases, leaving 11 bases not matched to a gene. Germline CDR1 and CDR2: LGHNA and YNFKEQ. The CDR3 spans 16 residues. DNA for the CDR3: TGTGCCAGCAGCCAGGTTTCGGGGGGGACTCATTACGAGCAGTACTTC. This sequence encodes CASSQVSGGTHYEQYF.

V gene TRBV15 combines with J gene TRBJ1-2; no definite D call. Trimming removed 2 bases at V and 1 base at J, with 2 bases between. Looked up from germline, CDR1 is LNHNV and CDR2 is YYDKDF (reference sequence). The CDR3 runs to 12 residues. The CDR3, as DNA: TGTGCCACCAGCAGAAGTAACTATGGCTACACCTTC. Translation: CATSRSNYGYTF.

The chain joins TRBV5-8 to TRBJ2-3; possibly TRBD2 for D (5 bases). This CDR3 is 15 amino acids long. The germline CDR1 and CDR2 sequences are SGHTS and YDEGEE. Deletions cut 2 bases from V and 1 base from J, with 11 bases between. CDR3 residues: CASSLSGMGTDTQYF. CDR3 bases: TGTGCCAGCAGCTTATCCGGGATGGGCACAGATACGCAGTATTTT.

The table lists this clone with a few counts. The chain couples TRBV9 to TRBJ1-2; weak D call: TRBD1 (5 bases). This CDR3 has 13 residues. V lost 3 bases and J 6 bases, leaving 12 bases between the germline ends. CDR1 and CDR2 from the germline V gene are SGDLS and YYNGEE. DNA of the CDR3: TGTGCCAGCAGCGCGGATCGGGGCCATGGCTACACCTTC. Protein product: CASSADRGHGYTF.

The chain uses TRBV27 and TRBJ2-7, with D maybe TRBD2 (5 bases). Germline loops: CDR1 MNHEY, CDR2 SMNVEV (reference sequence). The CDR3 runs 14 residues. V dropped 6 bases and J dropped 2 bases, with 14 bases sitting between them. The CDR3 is CASRLAVGTYEQYF. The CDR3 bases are TGTGCCAGCAGGCTAGCCGTTGGGACCTACGAGCAGTACTTC.

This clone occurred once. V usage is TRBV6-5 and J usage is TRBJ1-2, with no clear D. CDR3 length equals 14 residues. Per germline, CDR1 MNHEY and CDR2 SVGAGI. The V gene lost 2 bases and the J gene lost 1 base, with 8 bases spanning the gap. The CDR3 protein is CASSYDRVNYGYTF. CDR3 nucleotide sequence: TGTGCCAGCAGTTACGATCGGGTTAACTATGGCTACACCTTC.

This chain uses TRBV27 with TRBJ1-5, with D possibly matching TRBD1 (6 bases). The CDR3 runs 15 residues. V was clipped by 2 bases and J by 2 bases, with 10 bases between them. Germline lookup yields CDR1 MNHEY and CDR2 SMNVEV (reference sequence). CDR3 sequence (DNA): TGTGCCAGCAGTTTAAAACCAGGGGGCAATCAGCCCCAGCATTTT. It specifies CASSLKPGGNQPQHF.